The entry below describes one T cell receptor beta chain. Repertoires were generated with immunoSEQ multiplex PCR, while TCRdb's copy carries only in-frame clones and drops some. Found here are approximately 84,000 clones, approximately 90% of them singletons; the top ten hold about 28%. This entry is derived from a study of T cell responses to AZD1222 COVID-19 vaccine. Trimming stripped 3 bases from V and 0 bases from J, with 6 bases between. Germline loops: CDR1 MNHEY, CDR2 SMNVEV (reference sequence). The CDR3 runs 13 residues. The TCR comes from an adult in good health. The sample was peripheral blood, taken on day 0 of AZD1222 vaccination. The chain carries TRBV27 and TRBJ2-7; D call uncertain. CDR3 coding DNA: TGTGCCAGCAGTTTTAGTAGCTCCTACGAGCAGTACTTC. Its protein is CASSFSSSYEQYF.